This T cell receptor (beta chain) was sequenced during a study of shared clonotypes between healthy human individuals. An assay was performed, and its level was deep. The assay was immunoSEQ multiplex PCR, and TCRdb's table has in-frame clones only and misses some. The data hold 1.5 million to 1.9 million clones, with nearly 99% observed a single time. Germline V gene sequence: CDR1 SGHDT, CDR2 YYEEEE. The CDR3 spans 14 residues. V gave up 2 bases and J gave up 3 bases; unmatched junction bases: 2. The chain has TRBV5-6 and TRBJ2-7, with TRBD1 identical over 10 bases. Material: naive CD4+ T cells sorted from blood. Subset given: CD45RA+ positively selected. The receptor was derived from a man aged 30-40 years in good health. CDR3 amino acids: CASSFGTGVYEQYF. DNA for the CDR3: TGTGCCAGCAGCTTCGGGACAGGGGTCTACGAGCAGTACTTC. Looking up the rest from reference TRBV5-6 and TRBJ2-7 gives the full variable domain: DAGVTQSPTHLIKTRGQQVTLRCSPKSGHDTVSWYQQALGQGPQFIFQYYEEEERQRGNFPDRFSGHQFPNYSSELNVNALLLGDSALYLCASSFGTGVYEQYFGPGTRLTVT.